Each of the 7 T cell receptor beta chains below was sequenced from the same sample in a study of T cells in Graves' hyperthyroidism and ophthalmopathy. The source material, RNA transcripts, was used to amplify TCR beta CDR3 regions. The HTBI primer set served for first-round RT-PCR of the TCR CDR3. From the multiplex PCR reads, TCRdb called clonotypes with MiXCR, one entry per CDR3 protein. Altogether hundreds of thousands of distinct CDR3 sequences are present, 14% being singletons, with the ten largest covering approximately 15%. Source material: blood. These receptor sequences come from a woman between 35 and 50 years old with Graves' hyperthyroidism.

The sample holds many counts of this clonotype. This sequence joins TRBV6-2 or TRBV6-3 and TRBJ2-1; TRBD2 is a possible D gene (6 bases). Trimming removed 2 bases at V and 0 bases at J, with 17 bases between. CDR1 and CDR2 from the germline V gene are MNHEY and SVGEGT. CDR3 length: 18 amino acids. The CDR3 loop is CASSYDSHGGNSYNEQFF. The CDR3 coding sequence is TGTGCCAGCAGTTACGACTCCCACGGGGGTAACTCCTACAATGAGCAGTTCTTC.

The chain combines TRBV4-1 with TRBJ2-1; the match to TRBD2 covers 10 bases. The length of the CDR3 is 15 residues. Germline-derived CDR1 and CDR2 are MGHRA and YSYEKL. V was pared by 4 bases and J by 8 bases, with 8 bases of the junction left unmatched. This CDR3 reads CASSLTSGAQDEQFF. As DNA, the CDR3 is TGCGCCAGCAGCCTTACTAGCGGGGCTCAGGATGAGCAGTTCTTC.

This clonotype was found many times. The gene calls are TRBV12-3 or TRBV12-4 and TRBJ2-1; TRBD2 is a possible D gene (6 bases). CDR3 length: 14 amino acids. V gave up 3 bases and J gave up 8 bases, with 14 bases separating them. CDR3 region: CASSFGTPVDEQFF. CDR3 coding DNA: TGTGCCAGCAGTTTCGGGACTCCCGTAGATGAGCAGTTCTTC.

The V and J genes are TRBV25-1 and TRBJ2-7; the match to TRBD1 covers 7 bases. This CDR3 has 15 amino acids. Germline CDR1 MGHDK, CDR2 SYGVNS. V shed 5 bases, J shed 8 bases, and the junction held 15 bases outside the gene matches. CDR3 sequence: CASSSRQGQSNKQYF. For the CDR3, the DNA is TGTGCCAGCAGTAGCCGACAGGGCCAGTCCAACAAGCAGTACTTC.

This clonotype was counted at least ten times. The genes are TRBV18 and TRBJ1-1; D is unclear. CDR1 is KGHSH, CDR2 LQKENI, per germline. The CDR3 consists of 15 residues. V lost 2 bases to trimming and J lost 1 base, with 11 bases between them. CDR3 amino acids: CASSPYRRENTEAFF. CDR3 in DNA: TGTGCCAGCTCACCATATAGGAGGGAGAACACTGAAGCTTTCTTT.

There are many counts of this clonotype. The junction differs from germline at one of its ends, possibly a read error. Written as DNA, the CDR3 is TGTGCCAGCAGCCAGGACGGGGATGAAGCTTTCTTT. Translation gives CASSQDGDEAFF. The chain employs TRBV4-1 and TRBJ1-1; D is undetermined. The CDR3 runs 12 residues. Germline-derived CDR1 and CDR2 are MGHRA and YSYEKL.

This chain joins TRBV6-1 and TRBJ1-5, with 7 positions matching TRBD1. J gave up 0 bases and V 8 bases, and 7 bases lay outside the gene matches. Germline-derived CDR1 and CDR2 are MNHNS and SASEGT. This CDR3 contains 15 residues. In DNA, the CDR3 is TGTGCCAGCGGACAGGTACGAGGTAGCAATCAGCCCCAGCATTTT. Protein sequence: CASGQVRGSNQPQHF.